The 20 T cell receptor beta chains listed next were all sequenced from one sample in a study of response to subunit inactivated influenza vaccine. TCRdb itself ran the RT-PCR reads through MiXCR, one entry per CDR3 protein. The sample lists hundreds of thousands of distinct CDR3 sequences; 12% to 15% were seen once. The source material was PBMCs from blood, sampled less than 15 days before vaccination. The origin of the receptors is a man between 50 and 59 years old who received an inactivated influenza vaccine.

This chain joins TRBV5-1 and TRBJ2-7, with a weak D call TRBD2 (5 bases). Trimming left V 2 bases short and J 0 bases short, with 12 bases between. CDR1 and CDR2 from the germline V gene are SGHRS and YFSETQ. The CDR3 length is 15 residues. This CDR3 is CASSFSAGDSYEQYF. CDR3 nucleotide sequence: TGCGCCAGCAGCTTCTCAGCCGGGGACTCCTACGAGCAGTACTTC.

This clonotype showed up just a few times. The rearrangement joins TRBV5-6 to TRBJ2-5; a possible D gene is TRBD2 (5 bases). Looked up from germline, CDR1 is SGHDT and CDR2 is YYEEEE. V was pared by 3 bases and J by 3 bases, with 6 bases between. The CDR3 contains 12 residues. The CDR3 is CASSWGEETQYF. In DNA, the CDR3 is TGTGCCAGCAGCTGGGGAGAAGAGACCCAGTACTTC.

The V gene is TRBV5-6, the J gene TRBJ2-3, with TRBD1 identical over 11 bases. V was clipped by 4 bases and J by 6 bases; unmatched bases: 7. CDR3 length: 15 amino acids. In germline, CDR1 is SGHDT, CDR2 YYEEEE. CDR3 amino acids: CASSHRDRGSDTQYF. CDR3 DNA sequence: TGTGCCAGCAGCCACCGGGACAGGGGGAGTGATACGCAGTATTTT.

The chain couples TRBV5-1 to TRBJ2-7; maybe TRBD1 (5 bases). Trimming shortened V by 7 bases and J by 5 bases, and 19 bases separated the two germline ends. The CDR3 loop spans 14 amino acids. In germline, CDR1 is SGHRS, CDR2 YFSETQ. CDR3 loop: CASAARAPLDEQYF. CDR3 DNA: TGCGCCAGCGCGGCCAGGGCCCCTTTAGACGAGCAGTACTTC. Together with reference TRBV5-1 and TRBJ2-7, the CDR3 gives the full variable domain: KAGVTQTPRYLIKTRGQQVTLSCSPISGHRSVSWYQQTPGQGLQFLFEYFSETQRNKGNFPGRFSGRQFSNSRSEMNVSTLELGDSALYLCASAARAPLDEQYFGPGTRLTVT.

The chain couples TRBV7-9 to TRBJ2-5; D is undetermined. V was trimmed by 5 bases and J by 2 bases, leaving 18 bases between them. Germline CDR1 SEHNR, CDR2 FQNEAQ (reference sequence). The CDR3 extends over 16 amino acids. CDR3 DNA sequence: TGTGCCAGCAGCCACCTGGCCTCGGACGCACAAGAGACCCAGTACTTC. This encodes CASSHLASDAQETQYF.

This clonotype was counted many times. V gene TRBV29-1 combines with J gene TRBJ1-5; TRBD1 matches at 7 bases. The CDR3 is made up of 13 amino acids. Germline CDR1 and CDR2: SQVTM and ANQGSEA. J gave up 3 bases and V 6 bases, and 5 bases lay outside the gene matches. CDR3 DNA sequence: TGCAGCGTCCGACAGGGCCCCAATCAGCCCCAGCATTTT. It is translated as CSVRQGPNQPQHF.

V is TRBV29-1 and J is TRBJ2-1, with D uncertain. V was shortened by 5 bases and J by 2 bases, with 16 bases between the two germline ends. The length of the CDR3 is 15 residues. From germline, CDR1 is SQVTM and CDR2 ANQGSEA. The CDR3 here is CSVLSGDRAYNEQFF. In DNA form, the CDR3 reads TGCAGCGTTTTGAGTGGAGACCGAGCCTACAATGAGCAGTTCTTC.

In this sample, this clonotype turned up a few times. This chain joins TRBV11-2 and TRBJ2-3, with 8 nucleotides matching TRBD1. There are 17 residues in the CDR3. Germline trimming cut 5 bases from V and 3 bases from J; bases unmatched to any gene: 13. CDR1 SGHAT and CDR2 FQNNGV come from the germline V gene. CDR3 nucleotide sequence: TGTGCCAGCAGCCTCACATCCCGGGACAGGCGGACAGATACGCAGTATTTT. Amino acid sequence: CASSLTSRDRRTDTQYF.

This clonotype was seen a few times. J is TRBJ2-5 and V is TRBV9, with 8 bases matching TRBD1. J lost 6 bases, V lost 0 bases, and 10 bases had no gene match. This CDR3 contains 16 residues. From germline, CDR1 is SGDLS and CDR2 YYNGEE. In nucleotides, the CDR3 is TGTGCCAGCAGCGTAGGTGGGACAGGCCCCGGACAGACCCAGTACTTC. Translation: CASSVGGTGPGQTQYF. Using reference TRBV9 and TRBJ2-5 for the parts outside the CDR3, the full variable domain is DSGVTQTPKHLITATGQRVTLRCSPRSGDLSVYWYQQSLDQGLQFLIQYYNGEERAKGNILERFSAQQFPDLHSELNLSSLELGDSALYFCASSVGGTGPGQTQYFGPGTRLLVL.

V gene TRBV2 combines with J gene TRBJ2-7; 8 bases are a match to TRBD1. Trimming cost V 8 bases and J 1 base; bases outside gene matches: 7. Germline loops: CDR1 SNHLY, CDR2 FYNNEI. The CDR3 runs 14 residues. CDR3 protein: CASYRGRTSYEQYF. The CDR3, as DNA: TGTGCCAGCTACAGGGGGAGGACTTCCTACGAGCAGTACTTC.

Turning to this clonotype: Relative to the germline gene, one junction end is altered; a read error may explain this. The gene calls are TRBV5-6 and TRBJ2-7; 7 bases map to TRBD1. The CDR3 extends over 14 amino acids. Germline CDR1 reads SGHDT; CDR2 reads YYEEEE. CDR3 DNA sequence: TGTGCCAGCAACAAACGGGGACAGTCCTACAAGCAGTACTTC. This encodes CASNKRGQSYKQYF.

In its sample, this clonotype was seen a few times. The chain uses TRBV15 and TRBJ1-4; D unresolved. Germline CDR1 reads LNHNV; CDR2 reads YYDKDF (reference sequence). CDR3 size: 13 residues. Trimming stripped 2 bases from V and 5 bases from J, with 6 bases between. CDR3 protein: CATSRFKNEKLFF. Here the CDR3 DNA reads TGTGCCACCAGCAGATTCAAGAATGAAAAACTGTTTTTT.

In this sample, this clonotype turned up a few times. V usage is TRBV6-5 and J usage is TRBJ2-1; 7 bases agree with TRBD2. After removal of 3 bases from V and 8 bases from J, the junction contained 7 bases not matched to a gene. The CDR3 length is 14 residues. From germline, CDR1 is MNHEY and CDR2 SVGAGI. CDR3 bases: TGTGCCAGCAGTTATAGAACTAGCGAGGATGAGCAGTTCTTC. Protein product: CASSYRTSEDEQFF.

The chain has TRBV5-4 and TRBJ2-2, with 12 bases matching TRBD2. The CDR3 sequence is 17 residues long. V shed 4 bases, J shed 1 base, and the junction held 5 bases outside the gene matches. The germline V gene has CDR1 SGHNT and CDR2 YYREEE (reference sequence). The CDR3 DNA sequence: TGTGCCAGCAGCACCCCGACTAGCGGGAGGAACACCGGGGAGCTGTTTTTT. Its translation: CASSTPTSGRNTGELFF.

This clonotype was seen ten or more times. The chain uses TRBV12-3 or TRBV12-4 and TRBJ1-2; TRBD1 aligns across 8 bases. V was clipped by 6 bases and J by 8 bases; unmatched bases: 11. The CDR3 extends over 14 amino acids. The CDR3 nucleotides read TGTGCCAGCAGCCGGACAGGGAGAAGGTACGGCTACACCTTC. This codes for CASSRTGRRYGYTF.

The rearrangement uses TRBV29-1 and TRBJ2-3; perhaps D is TRBD1 or TRBD2 (5 bases each). The ends were cut back, 6 bases at V and 0 bases at J, with 13 bases in the middle. Germline loops: CDR1 SQVTM, CDR2 ANQGSEA. The CDR3 is 14 residues long. CDR3 sequence (DNA): TGCAGCGTCGGGACGGCAACTAGCACAGATACGCAGTATTTT. Translation: CSVGTATSTDTQYF.

This clonotype has a count of ten or more. This chain joins TRBV27 and TRBJ2-3; TRBD2 matches 10 bases. The trim removed 5 bases at V and 0 bases at J, leaving 5 bases unmatched. The CDR3 runs 16 residues. Germline loops: CDR1 MNHEY, CDR2 SMNVEV (reference sequence). Written as DNA, the CDR3 is TGTGCCAGCAGTCACCGGACTAGCGGTAGCACAGATACGCAGTATTTT. This gives the protein CASSHRTSGSTDTQYF.

V and J are TRBV4-1 and TRBJ1-3, with D unresolved. The CDR3 consists of 15 residues. Trimming stripped 0 bases from V and 3 bases from J, with 9 bases between. Germline V CDR1 and CDR2: MGHRA, YSYEKL. For the CDR3, the DNA is TGCGCCAGCAGCCAAGATAGGAGGATTGGAAACACCATATATTTT. As protein: CASSQDRRIGNTIYF.

In its sample, this clonotype was seen many times. The chain recombines TRBV12-3 or TRBV12-4 with TRBJ2-7; D uncertain. CDR3 size: 12 residues. The V end was cut by 5 bases, the J end by 3 bases, with 8 bases between. CDR3 DNA sequence: TGTGCCAGCAGTCGAGAGGACTACGAGCAGTACTTC. Amino acids: CASSREDYEQYF.

The chain couples TRBV7-3 to TRBJ2-1; 10 positions agree with TRBD2. Losses at the gene ends were 0 bases for V and 5 bases for J; bases not matched to a gene: 4. The CDR3 sequence is 16 residues long. CDR1 is SGHTA and CDR2 is FQGTGA in the germline V gene. In nucleotides, the CDR3 is TGTGCCAGCAGCTTAACGGTCACTAGCGGGAACAATGAGCAGTTCTTC. Translation: CASSLTVTSGNNEQFF.